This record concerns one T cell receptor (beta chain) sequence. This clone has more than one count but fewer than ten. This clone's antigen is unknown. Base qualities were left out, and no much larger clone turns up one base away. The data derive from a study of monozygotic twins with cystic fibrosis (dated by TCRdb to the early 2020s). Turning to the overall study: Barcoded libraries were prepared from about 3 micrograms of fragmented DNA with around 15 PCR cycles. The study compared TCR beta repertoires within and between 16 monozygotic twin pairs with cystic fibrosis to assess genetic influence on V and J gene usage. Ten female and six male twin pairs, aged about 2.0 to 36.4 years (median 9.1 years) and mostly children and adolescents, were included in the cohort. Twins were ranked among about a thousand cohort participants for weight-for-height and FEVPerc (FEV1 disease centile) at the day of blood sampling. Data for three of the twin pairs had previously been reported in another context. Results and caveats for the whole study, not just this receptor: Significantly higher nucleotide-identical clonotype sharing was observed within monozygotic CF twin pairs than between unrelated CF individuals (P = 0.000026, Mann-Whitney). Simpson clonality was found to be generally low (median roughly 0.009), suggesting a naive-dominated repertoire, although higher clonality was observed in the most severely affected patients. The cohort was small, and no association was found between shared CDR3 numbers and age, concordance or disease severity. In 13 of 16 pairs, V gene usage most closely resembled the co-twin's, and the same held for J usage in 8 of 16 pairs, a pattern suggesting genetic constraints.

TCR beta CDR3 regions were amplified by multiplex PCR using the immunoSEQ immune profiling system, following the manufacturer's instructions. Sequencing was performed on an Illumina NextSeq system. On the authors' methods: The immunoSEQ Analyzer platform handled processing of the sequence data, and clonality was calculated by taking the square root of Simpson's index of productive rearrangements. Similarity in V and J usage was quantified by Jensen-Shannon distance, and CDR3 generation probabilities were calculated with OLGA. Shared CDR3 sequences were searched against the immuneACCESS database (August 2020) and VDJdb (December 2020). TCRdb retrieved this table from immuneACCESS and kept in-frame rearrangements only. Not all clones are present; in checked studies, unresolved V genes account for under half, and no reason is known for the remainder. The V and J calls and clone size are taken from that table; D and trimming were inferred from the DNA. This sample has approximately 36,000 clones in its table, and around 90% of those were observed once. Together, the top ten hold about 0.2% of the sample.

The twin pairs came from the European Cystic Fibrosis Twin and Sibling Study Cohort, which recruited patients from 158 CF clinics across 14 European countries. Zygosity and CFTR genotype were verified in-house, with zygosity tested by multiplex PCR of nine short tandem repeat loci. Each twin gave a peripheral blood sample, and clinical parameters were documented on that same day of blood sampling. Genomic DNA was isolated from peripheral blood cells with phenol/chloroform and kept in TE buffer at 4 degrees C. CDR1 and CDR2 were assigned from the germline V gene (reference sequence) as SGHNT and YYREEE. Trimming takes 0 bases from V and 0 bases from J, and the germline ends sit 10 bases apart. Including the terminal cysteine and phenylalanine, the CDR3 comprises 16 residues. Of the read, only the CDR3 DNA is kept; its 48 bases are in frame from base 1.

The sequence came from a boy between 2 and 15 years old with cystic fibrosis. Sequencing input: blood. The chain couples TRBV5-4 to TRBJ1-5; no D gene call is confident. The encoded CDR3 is CASSLGSGNSNQPQHF. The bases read TGTGCCAGCAGCTTGGGATCTGGCAATAGCAATCAGCCCCAGCATTTT. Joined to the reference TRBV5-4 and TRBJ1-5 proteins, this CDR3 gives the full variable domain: ETGVTQSPTHLIKTRGQQVTLRCSSQSGHNTVSWYQQALGQGPQFIFQYYREEENGRGNFPPRFSGLQFPNYSSELNVNALELDDSALYLCASSLGSGNSNQPQHFGDGTRLSIL.